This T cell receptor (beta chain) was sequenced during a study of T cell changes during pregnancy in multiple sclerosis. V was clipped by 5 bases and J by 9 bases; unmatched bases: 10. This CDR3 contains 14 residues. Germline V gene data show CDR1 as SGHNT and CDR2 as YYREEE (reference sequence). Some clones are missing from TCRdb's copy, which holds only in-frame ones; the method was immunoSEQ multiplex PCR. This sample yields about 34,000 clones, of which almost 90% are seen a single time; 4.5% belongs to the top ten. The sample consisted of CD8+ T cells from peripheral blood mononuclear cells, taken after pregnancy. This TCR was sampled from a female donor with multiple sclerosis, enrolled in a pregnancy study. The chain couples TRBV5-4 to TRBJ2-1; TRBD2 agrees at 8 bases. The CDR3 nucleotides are TGTGCCAGCAGTACCGGGCGGGGGGTGCTTGAGCAGTTCTTC. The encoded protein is CASSTGRGVLEQFF.